A single sample is the source of the 4 T cell receptor beta chains below, sequenced in a study of identical twins. TCRdb recomputed calls from the 5' RACE reads with MiXCR, one row per CDR3 protein. The top ten clones hold approximately 12% of a sample with about 430,000 distinct CDR3 sequences, less than 20% of them seen once. The source material was naive T cells sorted from blood. All receptors derive from a man in his fifties or sixties in good health.

This clonotype was recorded a few times. The V and J genes are TRBV15 and TRBJ2-7; D is unresolved. Germline-derived CDR1 and CDR2 are LNHNV and YYDKDF (reference sequence). The CDR3 contains 15 residues. V shed 1 base and J shed 5 bases, with 15 bases lying between them. The CDR3 spells CATSRGDNSFNEQYF. Written as DNA, the CDR3 is TGTGCCACCAGCAGAGGAGACAACAGCTTCAACGAGCAGTACTTC. Full variable domain (rest looked up from reference TRBV15 and TRBJ2-7): DAMVIQNPRYQVTQFGKPVTLSCSQTLNHNVMYWYQQKSSQAPKLLFHYYDKDFNNEADTPDNFQSRRPNTSFCFLDIRSPGLGDTAMYLCATSRGDNSFNEQYFGPGTRLTVT.

This clonotype was seen repeatedly, ten times or more. The V call is TRBV4-2, the J call TRBJ2-3; 7 nucleotides line up with TRBD2. Trimming cost V 4 bases and J 2 bases; bases outside gene matches: 12. Germline values: CDR1 LGHNA, CDR2 YNFKEQ. This CDR3 is 17 amino acids long. The CDR3 DNA is TGTGCCAGCAGCCTCCACAGCGGGATGACCAACACAGATACGCAGTATTTT. It encodes CASSLHSGMTNTDTQYF.

This chain links TRBV6-4 with TRBJ1-5; 7 bases map to TRBD1. The CDR3 totals 15 residues. Germline CDR1 is MRHNA and CDR2 is SNTAGT. Trimming took 4 bases from V and 4 from J; bases not matched to a gene: 7. Here the CDR3 reads CASSGHDRVNQPQHF. CDR3 nucleotide sequence: TGTGCCAGCAGTGGGCATGACAGGGTGAATCAGCCCCAGCATTTT.

This clonotype came up a few times. The chain uses TRBV5-1 and TRBJ1-1, with D uncertain. The CDR3 totals 16 residues. Germline-derived CDR1 and CDR2 are SGHRS and YFSETQ. The V gene lost 4 bases and the J gene lost 7 bases, with 23 bases spanning the gap. The CDR3 DNA reads as TGCGCCAGCAGCCTTACAGCCCTGGATATCATCTTTGAAGCTTTCTTT. Its protein product is CASSLTALDIIFEAFF.